The 2 T cell receptor beta chains below all came from one sample that was sequenced in a study of blood T cells in healthy people across ages. Sample-barcoded 5' priming and a J-beta primer mix drove a second PCR of 7 to 11 cycles. Each CDR3 protein is one row after TCRdb ran MiXCR on the 5' RACE reads. This table holds approximately 800,000 distinct CDR3 sequences, approximately 53% found once. The sequenced sample consisted of blood. These receptors were obtained from an elderly man in good health.

In its sample, this clonotype was seen a few times. The chain uses TRBV7-3 and TRBJ2-3; D gene ambiguous. The CDR3 covers 13 residues. Germline CDR1 and CDR2: SGHTA and FQGTGA. V gave up 6 bases and J gave up 5 bases, with 12 bases separating them. CDR3 DNA: TGTGCCAGCAGTGATCCGCTACAAGATACGCAGTATTTT. It is translated as CASSDPLQDTQYF.

The chain has TRBV7-9 and TRBJ2-7; D is ambiguous. Trimming took off 1 base at V and 1 base at J, with 8 bases between the two ends. CDR3 length: 14 amino acids. The germline CDR1 and CDR2 sequences are SEHNR and FQNEAQ (reference sequence). CDR3 nucleotide sequence: TGTGCCAGCAGCTTAGTTACGGCTTCCTACGAGCAGTACTTC. Protein sequence: CASSLVTASYEQYF.